The text below deals with one TCR beta chain. The antigen is unknown. The source of the sample is a study of cytomegalovirus exposure and HLA in healthy donors. General study points: When analyzed later, a missense DCLRE1C variant was found to be linked to TCR beta V- and J-gene trimming. TCR beta chains associated with HLA were, in a later analysis, more clonally expanded than equally common others.

In nominal health when sampled, donors likely had unrecorded immune exposures nonetheless. This CDR3 comprises 14 residues. V lost 1 base, J lost 1 base, and 7 bases lay in between. Germline V gene data show CDR1 as LNHDA and CDR2 as SQIVND (reference sequence). PCR involved 60 Vbeta and 13 Jbeta primers. Assay: immunoSEQ multiplex PCR; the TCRdb copy retains only in-frame clones and omits some. Of under 200,000 clones in the sample, about 81% are singletons; the top ten hold less than 1.6%. The chain recombines TRBV19 with TRBJ1-1; D unresolved. This TCR was sampled from a girl between 5 and 17 years old in good health and CMV-seropositive. The sample was PBMCs. In DNA form, the CDR3 reads TGTGCCAGTAGTATAGGGGCCAAGAACACTGAAGCTTTCTTT. It is translated as CASSIGAKNTEAFF.